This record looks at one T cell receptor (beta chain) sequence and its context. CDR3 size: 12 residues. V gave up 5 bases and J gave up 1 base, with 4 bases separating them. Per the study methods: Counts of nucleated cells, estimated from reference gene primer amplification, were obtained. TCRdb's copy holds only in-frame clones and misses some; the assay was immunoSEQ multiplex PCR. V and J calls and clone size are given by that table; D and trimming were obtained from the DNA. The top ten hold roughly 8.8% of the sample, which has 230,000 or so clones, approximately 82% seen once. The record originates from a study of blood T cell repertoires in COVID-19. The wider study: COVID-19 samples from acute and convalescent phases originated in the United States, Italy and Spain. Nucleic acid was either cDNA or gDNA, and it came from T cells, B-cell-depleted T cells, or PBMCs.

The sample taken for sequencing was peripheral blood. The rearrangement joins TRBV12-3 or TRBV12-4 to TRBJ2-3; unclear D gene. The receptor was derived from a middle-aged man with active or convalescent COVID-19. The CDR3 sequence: CASSPGTDTQYF. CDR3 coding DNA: TGTGCCAGCAGTCCCGGCACAGATACGCAGTATTTT.